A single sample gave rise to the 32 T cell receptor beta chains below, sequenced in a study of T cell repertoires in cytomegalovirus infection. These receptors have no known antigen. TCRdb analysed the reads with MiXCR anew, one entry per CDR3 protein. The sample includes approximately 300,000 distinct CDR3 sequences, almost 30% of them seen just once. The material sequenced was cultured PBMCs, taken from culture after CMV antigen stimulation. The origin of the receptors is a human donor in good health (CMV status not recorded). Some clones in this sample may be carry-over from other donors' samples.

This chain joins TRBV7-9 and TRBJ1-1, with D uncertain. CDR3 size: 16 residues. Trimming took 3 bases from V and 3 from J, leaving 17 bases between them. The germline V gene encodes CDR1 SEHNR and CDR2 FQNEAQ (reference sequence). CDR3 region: CASSFSGSGRDTEAFF. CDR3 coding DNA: TGTGCCAGCAGCTTCTCGGGATCGGGTAGGGACACTGAAGCTTTCTTT.

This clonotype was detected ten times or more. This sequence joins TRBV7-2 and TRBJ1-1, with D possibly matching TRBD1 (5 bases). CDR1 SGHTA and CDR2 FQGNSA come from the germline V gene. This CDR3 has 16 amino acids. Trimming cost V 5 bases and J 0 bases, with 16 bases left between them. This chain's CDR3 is CASSPEGRRVNTEAFF. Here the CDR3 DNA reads TGTGCCAGCAGCCCAGAGGGGCGCAGGGTGAACACTGAAGCTTTCTTT.

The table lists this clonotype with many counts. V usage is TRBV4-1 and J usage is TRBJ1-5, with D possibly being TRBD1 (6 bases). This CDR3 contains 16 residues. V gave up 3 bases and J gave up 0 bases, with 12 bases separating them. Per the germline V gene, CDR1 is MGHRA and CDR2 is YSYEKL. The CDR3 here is CASSQGQGPSNQPQHF. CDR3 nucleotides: TGCGCCAGCAGCCAGGGGCAGGGGCCTAGCAATCAGCCCCAGCATTTT.

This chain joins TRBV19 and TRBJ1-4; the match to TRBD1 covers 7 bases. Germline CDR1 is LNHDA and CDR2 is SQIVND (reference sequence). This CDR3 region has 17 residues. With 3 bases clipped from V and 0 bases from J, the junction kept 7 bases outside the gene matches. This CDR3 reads CASSIGTALTTNEKLFF. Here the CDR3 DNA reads TGTGCCAGTAGTATCGGGACAGCCCTTACAACTAATGAAAAACTGTTTTTT.

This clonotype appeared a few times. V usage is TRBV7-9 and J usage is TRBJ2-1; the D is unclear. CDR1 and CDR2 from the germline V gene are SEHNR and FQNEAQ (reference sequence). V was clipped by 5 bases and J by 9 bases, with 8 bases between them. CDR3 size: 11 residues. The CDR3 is CASSLSFEQFF. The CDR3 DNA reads TGTGCCAGCAGCCTATCCTTTGAGCAGTTCTTC.

The CDR3 nucleotides read TGTGCCAGCAGTTTAACGGGGCCAAGCTCCTACGAGCAGTACTTC. Translated: CASSLTGPSSYEQYF. The chain is built from TRBV6-2 or TRBV6-3 and TRBJ2-7, with D perhaps matching TRBD1 or TRBD2 (5 bases each). The germline V gene has CDR1 MNHEY and CDR2 SVGEGT. V lost 4 bases to trimming and J lost 0 bases, with 13 bases between them. CDR3 length equals 15 residues.

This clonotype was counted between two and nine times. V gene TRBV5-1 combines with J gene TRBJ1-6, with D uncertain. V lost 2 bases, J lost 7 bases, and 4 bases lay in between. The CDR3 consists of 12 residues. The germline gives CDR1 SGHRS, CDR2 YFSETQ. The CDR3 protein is CASSFQNSPLHF. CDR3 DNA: TGCGCCAGCAGCTTTCAGAATTCACCCCTCCACTTT. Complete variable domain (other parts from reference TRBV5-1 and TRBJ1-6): KAGVTQTPRYLIKTRGQQVTLSCSPISGHRSVSWYQQTPGQGLQFLFEYFSETQRNKGNFPGRFSGRQFSNSRSEMNVSTLELGDSALYLCASSFQNSPLHFGNGTRLTVT.

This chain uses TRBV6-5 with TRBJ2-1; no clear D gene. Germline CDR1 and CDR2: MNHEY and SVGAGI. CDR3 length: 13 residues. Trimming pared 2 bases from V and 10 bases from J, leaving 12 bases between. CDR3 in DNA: TGTGCCAGCAGTTACGGCAGCATTGGGGAGCAGTTCTTC. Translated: CASSYGSIGEQFF.

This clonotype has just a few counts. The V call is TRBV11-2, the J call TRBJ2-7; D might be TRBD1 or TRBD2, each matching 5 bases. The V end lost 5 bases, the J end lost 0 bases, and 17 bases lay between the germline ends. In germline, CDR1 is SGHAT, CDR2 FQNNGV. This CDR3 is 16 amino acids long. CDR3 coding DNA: TGTGCCAGCAGCCCTCTGAGAGGGGCCAGCTCCTACGAGCAGTACTTC. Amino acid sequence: CASSPLRGASSYEQYF.

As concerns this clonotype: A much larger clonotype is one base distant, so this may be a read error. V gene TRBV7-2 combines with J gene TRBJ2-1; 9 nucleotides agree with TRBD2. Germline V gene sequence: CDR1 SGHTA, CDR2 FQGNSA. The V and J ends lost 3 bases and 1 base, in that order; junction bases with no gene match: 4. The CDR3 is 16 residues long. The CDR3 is CASSFPAGGSYNEQFF. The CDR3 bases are TGTGCCAGCAGCTTCCCAGCGGGAGGTTCCTACAATGAGCAGTTCTTC.

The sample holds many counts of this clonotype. The CDR3 nucleotides read TGTGCCAGCAGTTTCCGGGACGGCCCCTACGAGCAGTACTTC. Its protein is CASSFRDGPYEQYF. The chain combines TRBV6-6 with TRBJ2-7; D may be TRBD1 or TRBD2 (5 bases each). V lost 4 bases and J 2 bases, leaving 12 bases between the germline ends. Germline loops: CDR1 MNHNY, CDR2 SVGAGI (reference sequence). The CDR3 covers 14 residues.

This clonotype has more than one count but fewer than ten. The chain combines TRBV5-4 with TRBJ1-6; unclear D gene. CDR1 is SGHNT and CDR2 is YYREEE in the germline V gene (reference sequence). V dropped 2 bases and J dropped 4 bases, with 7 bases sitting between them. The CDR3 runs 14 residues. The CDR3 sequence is CASSFDGYNSPLHF. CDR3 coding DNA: TGTGCCAGCAGCTTCGACGGGTATAATTCACCCCTCCACTTT.

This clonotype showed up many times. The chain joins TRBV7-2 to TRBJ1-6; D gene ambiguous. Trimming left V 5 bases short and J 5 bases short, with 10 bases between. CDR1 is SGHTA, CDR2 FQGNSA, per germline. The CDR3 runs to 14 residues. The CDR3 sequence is CASSPWFNNSPLHF. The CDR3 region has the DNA TGTGCCAGCAGCCCGTGGTTCAATAATTCACCCCTCCACTTT.

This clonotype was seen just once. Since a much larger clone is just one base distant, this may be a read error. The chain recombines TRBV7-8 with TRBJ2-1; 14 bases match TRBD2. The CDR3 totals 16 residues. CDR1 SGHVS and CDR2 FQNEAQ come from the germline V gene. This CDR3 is CTSSPRTSGGWYEQFF. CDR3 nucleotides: TGTACCAGCAGCCCCCGGACTAGCGGGGGGTGGTATGAGCAGTTCTTC.

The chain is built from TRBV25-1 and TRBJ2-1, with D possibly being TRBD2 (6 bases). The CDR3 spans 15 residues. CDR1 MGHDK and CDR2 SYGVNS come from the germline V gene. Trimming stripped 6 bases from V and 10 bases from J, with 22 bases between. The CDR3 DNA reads TGTGCCAGCAGCCTCCCGGGAGACAGATCTTCCGAGCAGTTCTTC. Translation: CASSLPGDRSSEQFF.

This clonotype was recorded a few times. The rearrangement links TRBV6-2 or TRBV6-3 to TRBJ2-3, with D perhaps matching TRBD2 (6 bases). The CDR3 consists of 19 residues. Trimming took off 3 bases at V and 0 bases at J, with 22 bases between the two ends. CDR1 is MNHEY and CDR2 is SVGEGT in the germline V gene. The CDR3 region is CASSYESALAAASTDTQYF. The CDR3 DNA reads TGTGCCAGCAGTTATGAATCCGCTTTAGCGGCTGCTAGCACAGATACGCAGTATTTT.

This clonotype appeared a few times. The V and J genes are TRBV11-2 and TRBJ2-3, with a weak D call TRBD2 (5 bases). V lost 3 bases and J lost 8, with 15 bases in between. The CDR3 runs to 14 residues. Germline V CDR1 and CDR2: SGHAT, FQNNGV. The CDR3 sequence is CASSFLLDLGTQYF. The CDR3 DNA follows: TGTGCCAGCAGCTTCTTACTAGATCTGGGTACGCAGTATTTT.

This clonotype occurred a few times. The CDR3 reads CASSLYGSGEKLFF. CDR3 nucleotide sequence: TGTGCCAGCAGCTTGTACGGATCGGGGGAAAAACTGTTTTTT. This chain links TRBV5-4 with TRBJ1-4, with no clear D. The CDR3 totals 14 residues. Germline values: CDR1 SGHNT, CDR2 YYREEE (reference sequence). V lost 1 base, J lost 8 bases, and 12 bases lay in between.

The CDR3 here is CASSPGTKNYEQYF. For the CDR3, the DNA is TGTGCCAGCAGTCCGGGGACGAAAAACTACGAGCAGTACTTC. The J gene is TRBJ2-7, the V gene TRBV12-3 or TRBV12-4; D may be TRBD1 or TRBD2 (5 bases each). The CDR3 has 14 amino acids. V lost 5 bases to trimming and J lost 3 bases, with 14 bases between them.

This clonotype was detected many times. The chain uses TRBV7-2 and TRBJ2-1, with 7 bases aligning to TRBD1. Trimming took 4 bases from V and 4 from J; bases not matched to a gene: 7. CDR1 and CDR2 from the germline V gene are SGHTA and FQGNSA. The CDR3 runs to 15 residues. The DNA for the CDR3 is TGTGCCAGCAGCTCGGGACAGCGGATGTACAATGAGCAGTTCTTC. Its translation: CASSSGQRMYNEQFF.

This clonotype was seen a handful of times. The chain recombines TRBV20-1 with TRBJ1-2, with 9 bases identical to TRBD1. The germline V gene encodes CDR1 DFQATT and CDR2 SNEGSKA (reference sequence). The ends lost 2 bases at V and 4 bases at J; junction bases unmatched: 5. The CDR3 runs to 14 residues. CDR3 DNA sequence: TGCAGTGCTAGATTAACACAGGGGGCCTATGGCTACACCTTC. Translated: CSARLTQGAYGYTF.

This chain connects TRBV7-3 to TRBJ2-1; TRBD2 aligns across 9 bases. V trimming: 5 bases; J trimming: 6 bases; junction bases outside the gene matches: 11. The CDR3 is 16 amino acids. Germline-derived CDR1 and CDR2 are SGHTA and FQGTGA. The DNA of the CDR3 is TGTGCCAGCAGCCCGAGGACTAGCGCAACTGTCAATGAGCAGTTCTTC. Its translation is CASSPRTSATVNEQFF.

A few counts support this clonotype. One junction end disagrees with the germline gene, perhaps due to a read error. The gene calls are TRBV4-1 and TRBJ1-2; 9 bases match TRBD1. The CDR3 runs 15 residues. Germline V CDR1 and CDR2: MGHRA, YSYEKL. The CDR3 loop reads CASSQPKGQGYGYTF. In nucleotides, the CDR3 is TGTGCCAGCAGCCAACCTAAGGGACAGGGCTATGGCTACACCTTC.

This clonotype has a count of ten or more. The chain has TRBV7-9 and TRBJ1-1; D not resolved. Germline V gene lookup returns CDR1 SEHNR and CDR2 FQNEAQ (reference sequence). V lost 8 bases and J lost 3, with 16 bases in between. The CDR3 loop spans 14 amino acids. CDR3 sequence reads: CASELVSGDTEAFF. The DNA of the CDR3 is TGTGCCAGCGAGTTAGTTTCGGGAGACACTGAAGCTTTCTTT.

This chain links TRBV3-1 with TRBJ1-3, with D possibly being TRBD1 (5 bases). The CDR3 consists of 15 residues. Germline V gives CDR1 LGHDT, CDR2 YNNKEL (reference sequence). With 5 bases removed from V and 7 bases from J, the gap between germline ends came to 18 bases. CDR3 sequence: CASSTHPGSPNTIYF. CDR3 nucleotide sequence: TGTGCCAGCAGCACCCACCCAGGGTCCCCGAACACCATATATTTT.

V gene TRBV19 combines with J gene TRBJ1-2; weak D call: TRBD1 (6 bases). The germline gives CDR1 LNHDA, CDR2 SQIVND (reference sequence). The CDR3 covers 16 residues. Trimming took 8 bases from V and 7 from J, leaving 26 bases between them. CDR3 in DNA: TGTGCCAGTCGTGCGGAATTAACTCGGGGGCTGTTTGGCTACACCTTC. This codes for CASRAELTRGLFGYTF.

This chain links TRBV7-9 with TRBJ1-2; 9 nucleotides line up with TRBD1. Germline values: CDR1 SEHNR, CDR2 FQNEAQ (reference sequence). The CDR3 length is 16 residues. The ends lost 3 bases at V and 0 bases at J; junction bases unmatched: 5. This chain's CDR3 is CASSLGQGGANYGYTF. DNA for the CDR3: TGTGCCAGCAGCTTGGGACAGGGTGGGGCTAACTATGGCTACACCTTC.

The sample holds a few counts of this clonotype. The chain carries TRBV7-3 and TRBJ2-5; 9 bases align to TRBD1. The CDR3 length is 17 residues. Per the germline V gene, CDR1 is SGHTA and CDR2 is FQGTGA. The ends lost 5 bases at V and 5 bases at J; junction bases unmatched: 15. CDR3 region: CASSPKGSWDRVETQYF. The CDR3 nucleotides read TGTGCCAGCAGCCCTAAAGGCTCTTGGGACAGGGTCGAGACCCAGTACTTC.

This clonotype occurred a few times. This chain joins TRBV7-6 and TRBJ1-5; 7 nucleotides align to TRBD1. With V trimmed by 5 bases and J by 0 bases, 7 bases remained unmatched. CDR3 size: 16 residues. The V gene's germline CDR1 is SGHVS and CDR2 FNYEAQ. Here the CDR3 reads CASSPQTGISNQPQHF. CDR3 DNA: TGTGCCAGCAGCCCACAGACAGGGATTAGCAATCAGCCCCAGCATTTT.

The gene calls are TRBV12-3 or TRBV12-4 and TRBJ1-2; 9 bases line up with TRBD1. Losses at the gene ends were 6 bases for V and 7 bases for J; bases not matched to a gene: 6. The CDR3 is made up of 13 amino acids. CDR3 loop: CASRETGGLGYTF. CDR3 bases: TGTGCCAGCAGAGAGACAGGGGGACTTGGCTACACCTTC.

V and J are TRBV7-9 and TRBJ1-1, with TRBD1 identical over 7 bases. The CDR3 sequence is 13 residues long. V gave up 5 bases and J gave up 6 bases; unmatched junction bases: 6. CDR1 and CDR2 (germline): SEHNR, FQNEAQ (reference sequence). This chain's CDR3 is CASSTTGAPEAFF. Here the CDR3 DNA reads TGTGCCAGCAGCACCACAGGGGCGCCTGAAGCTTTCTTT.

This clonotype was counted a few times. The CDR3: CATSTGFGTGNQPQHF. The CDR3, as DNA: TGTGCCACCAGCACAGGCTTCGGGACAGGGAATCAGCCCCAGCATTTT. V usage is TRBV15 and J usage is TRBJ1-5; 9 nucleotides line up with TRBD1. In germline, CDR1 is LNHNV, CDR2 YYDKDF (reference sequence). The ends lost 4 bases at V and 4 bases at J; junction bases unmatched: 8. The CDR3 totals 16 residues.